The source of this T cell receptor (beta chain) is a study of T cell repertoires in cytomegalovirus infection. Study details: Evidence of both CMV infection and a matching HLA type came from public TCR beta signatures.

TCRdb re-derived calls from the reads in MiXCR, one entry per CDR3 protein. This sample yields more than 85,000 distinct CDR3 sequences, of which more than 15% are seen a single time; approximately 7.9% belongs to the top ten. Notes on the study in general: Summed public TCR beta family frequency identified CMV carriers bearing the relevant HLA.

As to this clonotype: The antigen remains undetermined.

The CDR3 is made up of 16 amino acids. The V and J ends lost 7 bases and 3 bases, in that order; junction bases with no gene match: 10. Germline CDR1 and CDR2: LGHNT and FRNRAP. The chain carries TRBV12-5 and TRBJ2-2, with 8 bases that match TRBD1. The specimen sequenced was PBMCs. This receptor was obtained from a human donor in good health (CMV status not recorded). Some clones in this sample may be carry-over from other donors' samples. The DNA of the CDR3 is TGTGCTAGTGCCGATTCACAGGGGGACCACACCGGGGAGCTGTTTTTT. Protein product: CASADSQGDHTGELFF.